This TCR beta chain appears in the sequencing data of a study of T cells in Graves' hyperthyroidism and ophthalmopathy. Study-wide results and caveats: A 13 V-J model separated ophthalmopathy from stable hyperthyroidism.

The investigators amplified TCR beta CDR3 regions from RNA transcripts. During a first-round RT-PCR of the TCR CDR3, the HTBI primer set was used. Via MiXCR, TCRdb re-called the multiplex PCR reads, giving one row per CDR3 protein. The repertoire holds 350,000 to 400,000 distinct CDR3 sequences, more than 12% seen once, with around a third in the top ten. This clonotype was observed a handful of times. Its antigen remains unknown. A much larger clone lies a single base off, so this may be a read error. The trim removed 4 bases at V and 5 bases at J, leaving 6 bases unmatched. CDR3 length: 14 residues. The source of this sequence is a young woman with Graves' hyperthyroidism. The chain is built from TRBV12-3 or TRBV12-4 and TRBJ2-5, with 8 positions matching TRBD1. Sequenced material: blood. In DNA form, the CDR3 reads TGTGCCAGCAGTTCGACAGGGGCTCGGGAGACCCAGTACTTC. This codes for CASSSTGARETQYF.